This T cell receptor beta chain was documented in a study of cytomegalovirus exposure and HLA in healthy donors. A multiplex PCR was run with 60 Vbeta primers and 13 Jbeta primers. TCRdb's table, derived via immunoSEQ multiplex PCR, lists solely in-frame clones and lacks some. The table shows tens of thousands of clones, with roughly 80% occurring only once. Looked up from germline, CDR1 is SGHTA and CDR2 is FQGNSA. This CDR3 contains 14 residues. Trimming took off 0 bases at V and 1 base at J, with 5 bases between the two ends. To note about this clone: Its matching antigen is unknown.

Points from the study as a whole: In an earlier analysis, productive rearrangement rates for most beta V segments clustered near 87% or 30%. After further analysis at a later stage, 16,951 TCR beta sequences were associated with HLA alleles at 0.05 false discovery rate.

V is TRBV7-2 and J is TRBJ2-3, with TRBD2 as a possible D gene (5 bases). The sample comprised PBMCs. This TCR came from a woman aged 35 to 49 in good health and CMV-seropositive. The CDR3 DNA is TGTGCCAGCAGCTTAGCTAGCGGCACAGATACGCAGTATTTT. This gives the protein CASSLASGTDTQYF.